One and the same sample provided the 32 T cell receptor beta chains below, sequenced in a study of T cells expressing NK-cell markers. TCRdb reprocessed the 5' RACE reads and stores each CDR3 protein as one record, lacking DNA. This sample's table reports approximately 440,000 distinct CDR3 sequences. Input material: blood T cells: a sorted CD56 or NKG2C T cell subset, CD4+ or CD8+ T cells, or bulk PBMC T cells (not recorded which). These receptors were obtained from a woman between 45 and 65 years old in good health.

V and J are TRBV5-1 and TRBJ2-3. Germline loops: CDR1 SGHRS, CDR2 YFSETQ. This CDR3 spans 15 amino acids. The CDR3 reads CASSSSDPFTDTQYF.

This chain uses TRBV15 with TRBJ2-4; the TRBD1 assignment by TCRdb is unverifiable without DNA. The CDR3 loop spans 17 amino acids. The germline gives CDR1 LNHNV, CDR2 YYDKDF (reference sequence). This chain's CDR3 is CATSVNRDNLAKNIQYF. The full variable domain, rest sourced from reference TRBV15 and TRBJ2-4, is DAMVIQNPRYQVTQFGKPVTLSCSQTLNHNVMYWYQQKSSQAPKLLFHYYDKDFNNEADTPDNFQSRRPNTSFCFLDIRSPGLGDTAMYLCATSVNRDNLAKNIQYFGAGTRLSVL.

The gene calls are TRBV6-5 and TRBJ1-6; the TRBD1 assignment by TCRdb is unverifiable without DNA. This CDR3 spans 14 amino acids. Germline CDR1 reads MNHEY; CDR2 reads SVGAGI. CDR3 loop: CASSWRTERSPLHF.

CDR3: CSAEEGDYEQFF. This chain uses TRBV20-1 with TRBJ2-1; the D call from TCRdb, TRBD1, cannot be confirmed without DNA. CDR3 size: 12 residues. The germline gives CDR1 DFQATT, CDR2 SNEGSKA (reference sequence).

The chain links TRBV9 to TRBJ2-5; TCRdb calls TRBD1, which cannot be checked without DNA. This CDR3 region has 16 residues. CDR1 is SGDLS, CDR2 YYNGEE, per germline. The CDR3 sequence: CASSVAGGGSGETQYF.

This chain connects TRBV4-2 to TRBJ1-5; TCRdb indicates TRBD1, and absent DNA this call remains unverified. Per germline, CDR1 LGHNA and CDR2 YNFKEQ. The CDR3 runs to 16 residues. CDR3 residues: CASSYQQGDSNQPQHF.

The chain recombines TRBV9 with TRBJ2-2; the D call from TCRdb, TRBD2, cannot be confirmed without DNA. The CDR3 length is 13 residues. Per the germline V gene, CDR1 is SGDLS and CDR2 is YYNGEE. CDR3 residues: CASSVSLGGELFF.

CDR3 sequence reads: CASSLIPVAGGFPGETQYF. The chain uses TRBV7-8 and TRBJ2-5; TCRdb's D call, TRBD2, is unchecked because there is no DNA. CDR3 length: 19 residues. Per germline, CDR1 SGHVS and CDR2 FQNEAQ.

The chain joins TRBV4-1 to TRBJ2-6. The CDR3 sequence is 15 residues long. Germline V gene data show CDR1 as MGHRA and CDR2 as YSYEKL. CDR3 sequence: CASSQVSTGANVLTF.

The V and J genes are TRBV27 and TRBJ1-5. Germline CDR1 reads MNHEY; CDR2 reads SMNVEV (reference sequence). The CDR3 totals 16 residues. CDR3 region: CASRALGGHSNQPQHF.

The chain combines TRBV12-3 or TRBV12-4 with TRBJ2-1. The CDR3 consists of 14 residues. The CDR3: CASSLGMRRLEQFF.

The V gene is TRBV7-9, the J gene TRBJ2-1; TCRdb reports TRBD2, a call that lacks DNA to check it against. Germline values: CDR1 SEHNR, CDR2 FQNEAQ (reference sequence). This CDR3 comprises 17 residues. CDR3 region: CASSLGSSSGSYNEQFF.

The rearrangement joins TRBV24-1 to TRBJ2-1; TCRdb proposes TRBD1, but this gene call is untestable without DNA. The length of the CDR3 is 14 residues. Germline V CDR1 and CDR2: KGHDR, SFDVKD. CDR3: CATSDRQGTDEQFF.

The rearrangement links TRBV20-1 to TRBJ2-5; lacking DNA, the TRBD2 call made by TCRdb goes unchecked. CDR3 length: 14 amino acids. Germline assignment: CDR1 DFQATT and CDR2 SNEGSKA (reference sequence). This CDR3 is CSARLSGRKETQYF.

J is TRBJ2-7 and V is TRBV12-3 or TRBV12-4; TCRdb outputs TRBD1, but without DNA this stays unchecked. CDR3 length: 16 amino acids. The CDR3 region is CASSLAGTANPYEQYF.

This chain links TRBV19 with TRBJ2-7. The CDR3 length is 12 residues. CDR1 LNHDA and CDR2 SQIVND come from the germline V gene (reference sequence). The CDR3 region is CASFTRSYEQYF.

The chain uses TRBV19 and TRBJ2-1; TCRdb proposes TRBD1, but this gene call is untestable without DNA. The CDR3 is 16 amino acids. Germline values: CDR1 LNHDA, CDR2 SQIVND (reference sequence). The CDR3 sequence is CASSPGTGGGLPRQFF.

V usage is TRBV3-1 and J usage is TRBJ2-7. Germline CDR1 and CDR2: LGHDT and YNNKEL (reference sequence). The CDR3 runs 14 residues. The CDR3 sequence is CASSKARPIYEQYF.

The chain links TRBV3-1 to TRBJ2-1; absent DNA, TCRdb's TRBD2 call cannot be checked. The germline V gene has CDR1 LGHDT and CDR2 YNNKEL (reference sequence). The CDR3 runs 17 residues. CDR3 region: CASSQDLGLAFYNEQFF.

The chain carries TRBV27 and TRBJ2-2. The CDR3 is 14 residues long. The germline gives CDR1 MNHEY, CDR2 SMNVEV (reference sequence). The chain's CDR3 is CASSLRRGTGELFF.

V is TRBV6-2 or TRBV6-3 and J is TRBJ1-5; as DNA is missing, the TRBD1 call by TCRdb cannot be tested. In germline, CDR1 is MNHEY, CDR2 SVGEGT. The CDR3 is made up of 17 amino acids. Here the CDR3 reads CASSYGNQGGSNQPQHF.

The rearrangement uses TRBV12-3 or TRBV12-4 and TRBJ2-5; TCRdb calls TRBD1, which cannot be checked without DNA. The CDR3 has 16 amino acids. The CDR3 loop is CASSLSVGTNQETQYF.

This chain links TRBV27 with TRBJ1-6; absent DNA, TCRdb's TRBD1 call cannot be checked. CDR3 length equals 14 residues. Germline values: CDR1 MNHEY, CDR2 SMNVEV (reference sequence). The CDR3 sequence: CASSGGTGNSPLHF.

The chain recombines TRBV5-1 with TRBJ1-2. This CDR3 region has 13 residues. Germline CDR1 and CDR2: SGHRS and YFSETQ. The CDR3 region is CASREEGNYGYTF.

The chain's CDR3 is CASSIEGERTYNEQFF. J is TRBJ2-1 and V is TRBV19; TCRdb gives TRBD1 as the D gene, but with no DNA this cannot be confirmed. Per germline, CDR1 LNHDA and CDR2 SQIVND (reference sequence). The CDR3 contains 16 residues.

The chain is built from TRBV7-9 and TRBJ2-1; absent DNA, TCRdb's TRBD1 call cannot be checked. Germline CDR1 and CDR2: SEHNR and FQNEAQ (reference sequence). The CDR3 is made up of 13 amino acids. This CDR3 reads CASSLDRVGEQFF.

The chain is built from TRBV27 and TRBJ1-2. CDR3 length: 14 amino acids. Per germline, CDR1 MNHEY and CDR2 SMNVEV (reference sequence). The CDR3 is CASSLQRTNYGYTF.

CDR3 in amino acids: CASSQVRGGGSKNIQYF. The rearrangement links TRBV3-1 to TRBJ2-4; TCRdb selects TRBD1, and the lack of DNA leaves this call unchecked. This CDR3 contains 17 residues. Germline CDR1 reads LGHDT; CDR2 reads YNNKEL (reference sequence).

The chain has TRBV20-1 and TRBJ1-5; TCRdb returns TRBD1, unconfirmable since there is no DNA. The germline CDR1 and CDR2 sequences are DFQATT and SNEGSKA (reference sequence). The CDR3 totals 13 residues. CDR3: CSATRDRDQPQHF.

This CDR3 reads CASSLRGRGLRGTDTQYF. This chain links TRBV12-3 or TRBV12-4 with TRBJ2-3. This CDR3 is 18 amino acids long.

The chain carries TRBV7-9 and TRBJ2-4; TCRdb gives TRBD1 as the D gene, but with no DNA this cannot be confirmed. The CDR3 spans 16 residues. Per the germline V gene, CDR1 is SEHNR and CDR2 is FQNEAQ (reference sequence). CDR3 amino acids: CASSLPGQGPKNIQYF. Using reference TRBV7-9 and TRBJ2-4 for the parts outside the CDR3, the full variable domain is DTGVSQNPRHKITKRGQNVTFRCDPISEHNRLYWYRQTLGQGPEFLTYFQNEAQLEKSRLLSDRFSAERPKGSFSTLEIQRTEQGDSAMYLCASSLPGQGPKNIQYFGAGTRLSVL.

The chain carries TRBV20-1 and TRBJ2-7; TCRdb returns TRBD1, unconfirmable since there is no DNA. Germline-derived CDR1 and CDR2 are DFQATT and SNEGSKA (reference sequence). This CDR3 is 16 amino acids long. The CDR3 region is CSARGLGHRATDEQYF.